The sequence of this T cell receptor (beta chain) was determined in a study of somatic mutations in cytotoxic T cells in rheumatoid arthritis. Turning to the study itself: Flow sorting of some V beta antibody-stained T cells reached nearly 100% purity, with V beta1+ cells also TCRB-sequenced. Overall study findings and caveats: Rheumatoid arthritis patients showed CD8+ clonality increasing with age, unlike healthy controls.

Turning to this clone: Antigen unknown.

Profiling relied on immunoSEQ multiplex PCR, and the TCRdb table lists in-frame clones only, not all of them. The sample consists of roughly 11,000 clones, roughly 69% of them appearing once. Trimming took off 5 bases at V and 4 bases at J, with 18 bases between the two ends. CDR3 length equals 16 residues. Germline CDR1 reads SEHNR; CDR2 reads FQNEAQ (reference sequence). The CD4+ and CD8+ fractions came from positive magnetic bead selection and were purity-checked by flow cytometry. The specimen was CD8+ T cells sorted from blood. This clonotype was sampled from a woman aged 40 to 49 in good health. The rearrangement uses TRBV7-9 and TRBJ2-1, with D perhaps given as TRBD1 or TRBD2 (6 bases each). The CDR3: CASSPMGGRRYNEQFF. The CDR3 nucleotides read TGTGCCAGCAGCCCTATGGGGGGCCGGCGATACAATGAGCAGTTCTTC.